Listed here are 30 T cell receptor beta chains from one sample, sequenced in a study of OX40 agonist ivuxolimab in advanced cancers. Profiled with immunoSEQ multiplex PCR; TCRdb holds only in-frame clones, not every one. Of about 72,000 clones listed, approximately 90% are singletons. Sequences were derived from CD4+ or CD8+ T cells sorted from blood, sampled in a trial of the OX40 agonist ivuxolimab. These receptors all come from an adult with an advanced solid tumor such as melanoma, head and neck, liver or kidney cancer.

V usage is TRBV11-3 and J usage is TRBJ2-5; weak D call: TRBD2 (6 bases). This CDR3 is built from 15 residues. Trimming cost V 3 bases and J 5 bases, with 16 bases left between them. Germline-derived CDR1 and CDR2 are SGHNT and YENEEA. The CDR3 region has the DNA TGTGCCAGCAGCTTCGCCGGGACTCCAGGGGAGACCCAGTACTTC. This encodes CASSFAGTPGETQYF.

The chain uses TRBV18 and TRBJ2-6, with D hard to call. V was trimmed by 6 bases and J by 0 bases, leaving 6 bases between them. The CDR3 is 14 residues long. The germline V gene has CDR1 KGHSH and CDR2 LQKENI. The CDR3 spells CASSRDSGANVLTF. CDR3 sequence (DNA): TGTGCCAGCTCCCGCGACTCTGGGGCCAACGTCCTGACTTTC.

V and J are TRBV29-1 and TRBJ2-7, with TRBD1 as a possible D gene (5 bases). The CDR3 consists of 12 residues. Germline V lookup: CDR1 SQVTM, CDR2 ANQGSEA. V lost 2 bases to trimming and J lost 5 bases, with 10 bases between them. The CDR3: CSVERGSNEQYF. The CDR3 DNA reads TGCAGCGTTGAAAGGGGAAGTAACGAGCAGTACTTC.

The genes are TRBV6-6 and TRBJ1-2; D is undetermined. The CDR3 runs to 14 residues. Germline lookup yields CDR1 MNHNY and CDR2 SVGAGI (reference sequence). V was shortened by 6 bases and J by 7 bases, with 18 bases between the two germline ends. In nucleotides, the CDR3 is TGTGCCAGCAGACCAGCCTTAGGAAATAGTGGCTACACCTTC. Translation: CASRPALGNSGYTF.

The V gene is TRBV19, the J gene TRBJ2-1; D is undetermined. V dropped 3 bases and J dropped 6 bases, with 9 bases sitting between them. This CDR3 is built from 13 residues. In germline, CDR1 is LNHDA, CDR2 SQIVND (reference sequence). The CDR3 loop is CASSIRGGNEQFF. The CDR3 region has the DNA TGTGCCAGTAGTATCAGAGGCGGCAATGAGCAGTTCTTC.

On this clone itself: The junction does not match germline at one end; this may be a read error. This chain joins TRBV7-7 and TRBJ2-3; TRBD1 aligns across 8 bases. Germline assignment: CDR1 SSHAT and CDR2 FNYEAQ (reference sequence). The CDR3 length is 14 residues. As DNA, the CDR3 is TGTGCTAGCAGCAGGACAGGGAGCACAGATACGCAGTATTTT. Residues: CASSRTGSTDTQYF.

The chain has TRBV25-1 and TRBJ1-1; D unresolved. V was clipped by 4 bases and J by 6 bases, with 12 bases between them. The CDR3 runs 13 residues. CDR1 MGHDK and CDR2 SYGVNS come from the germline V gene. CDR3 region: CASSGGLRAEAFF. The CDR3 region has the DNA TGTGCCAGCAGTGGAGGACTCCGCGCTGAAGCTTTCTTT. Variable domain in full (rest from reference TRBV25-1 and TRBJ1-1): EADIYQTPRYLVIGTGKKITLECSQTMGHDKMYWYQQDPGMELHLIHYSYGVNSTEKGDLSSESTVSRIRTEHFPLTLESARPSHTSQYLCASSGGLRAEAFFGQGTRLTVV.

The chain uses TRBV28 and TRBJ1-2, with 10 bases lining up with TRBD1. V lost 6 bases and J lost 4; bases outside the gene matches: 11. The CDR3 covers 16 residues. Germline V gene lookup returns CDR1 MDHEN and CDR2 SYDVKM. This CDR3 is CASSAGTGAAVYGYTF. The CDR3 DNA follows: TGTGCCAGCAGCGCCGGGACAGGGGCCGCAGTCTATGGCTACACCTTC.

The CDR3 spells CASSLGGLYTDTQYF. CDR3 coding DNA: TGTGCCAGCAGCCTGGGGGGACTATACACAGATACGCAGTATTTT. This chain uses TRBV5-5 with TRBJ2-3; 7 nucleotides align to TRBD2. Germline V gives CDR1 SGHKS, CDR2 YYEKEE (reference sequence). The CDR3 runs 15 residues. Losses at the gene ends were 4 bases for V and 2 bases for J; bases not matched to a gene: 7.

V is TRBV20-1 and J is TRBJ1-5; no firm D call. CDR1 is DFQATT, CDR2 SNEGSKA, per germline (reference sequence). The CDR3 has 11 amino acids. V lost 3 bases and J 6 bases, leaving 6 bases between the germline ends. Written as DNA, the CDR3 is TGCAGTGCTAGGTACGGTCAGCCCCAGCATTTT. Its translation is CSARYGQPQHF.

This clone was counted between two and nine times. The chain uses TRBV28 and TRBJ2-2, with D unclear. V was pared by 6 bases and J by 0 bases, with 5 bases between. Germline assignment: CDR1 MDHEN and CDR2 SYDVKM. This CDR3 contains 13 residues. This CDR3 reads CASRSTNTGELFF. CDR3 nucleotide sequence: TGTGCCAGCAGATCGACGAACACCGGGGAGCTGTTTTTT.

The chain is built from TRBV18 and TRBJ2-4; D call uncertain. CDR1 and CDR2 (germline): KGHSH, LQKENI. The V end lost 2 bases, the J end lost 1 base, and 9 bases lay between the germline ends. This CDR3 has 15 amino acids. This CDR3 is CASSPTDPAKNIQYF. In DNA form, the CDR3 reads TGTGCCAGCTCACCAACGGACCCGGCCAAAAACATTCAGTACTTC.

This chain links TRBV7-2 with TRBJ2-2, with D maybe TRBD1 (6 bases). Trimming removed 6 bases at V and 4 bases at J, with 15 bases between. This CDR3 comprises 15 residues. Germline V gene sequence: CDR1 SGHTA, CDR2 FQGNSA. The CDR3 DNA reads as TGTGCCAGCAGGCCAGGGGTGGGAAGCACCGGGGAGCTGTTTTTT. Its translation: CASRPGVGSTGELFF.

The genes are TRBV28 and TRBJ1-2; possibly TRBD1 for D (5 bases). Germline V lookup: CDR1 MDHEN, CDR2 SYDVKM. With 7 bases removed from V and 1 base from J, the gap between germline ends came to 13 bases. CDR3 length: 14 residues. The CDR3: CASTRPGGNYGYTF. CDR3 nucleotides: TGTGCCAGCACCCGCCCCGGGGGTAACTATGGCTACACCTTC.

V and J are TRBV6-1 and TRBJ1-4, with a weak D call TRBD1 (6 bases). The CDR3 has 15 residues. Trimming left V 0 bases short and J 8 bases short, with 13 bases between. Looked up from germline, CDR1 is MNHNS and CDR2 is SASEGT. The DNA for the CDR3 is TGTGCCAGCAGTGAAGCGGGGGCGGGTAGCGAAAAACTGTTTTTT. It translates to CASSEAGAGSEKLFF.

This chain joins TRBV7-9 and TRBJ1-5; tentative D call: TRBD1 (5 bases). V was shortened by 5 bases and J by 7 bases, with 12 bases between the two germline ends. Germline V lookup: CDR1 SEHNR, CDR2 FQNEAQ (reference sequence). The CDR3 totals 13 residues. CDR3 protein: CASSPGGRQPQHF. The CDR3 DNA follows: TGTGCCAGCAGCCCGGGGGGAAGACAGCCCCAGCATTTT.

This clone was seen only once. V is TRBV7-2 and J is TRBJ1-1; TRBD1 aligns across 7 bases. V shed 2 bases and J 6 bases; nucleotides not matched to a gene: 12. CDR1 is SGHTA and CDR2 is FQGNSA in the germline V gene. CDR3 size: 16 residues. CDR3 coding DNA: TGTGCCAGCAGCTTACTTGACAGGGTAAGAGAGGCTGAAGCTTTCTTT. Protein product: CASSLLDRVREAEAFF.

CDR3 sequence: CASSEELGNTIYF. CDR3 DNA sequence: TGTGCCAGCAGTGAGGAGCTTGGAAACACCATATATTTT. The rearrangement joins TRBV6-4 to TRBJ1-3; no definite D call. The CDR3 sequence is 13 residues long. Deletions cut 3 bases from V and 3 bases from J, with 6 bases between. Germline loops: CDR1 MRHNA, CDR2 SNTAGT.

V gene TRBV7-9 combines with J gene TRBJ2-3; no clear D. This CDR3 contains 16 residues. V was pared by 5 bases and J by 1 base, with 16 bases between. CDR1 SEHNR and CDR2 FQNEAQ come from the germline V gene (reference sequence). CDR3 residues: CASSTQSPLGTDTQYF. In nucleotides, the CDR3 is TGTGCCAGCAGCACCCAGTCACCTCTTGGCACAGATACGCAGTATTTT.

V usage is TRBV18 and J usage is TRBJ2-1; maybe TRBD2 (6 bases). This CDR3 contains 15 residues. Germline values: CDR1 KGHSH, CDR2 LQKENI. V was clipped by 5 bases and J by 0 bases, with 11 bases between them. The CDR3 nucleotides read TGTGCCAGCTCAATAGGGAGGACCTCCTACAATGAGCAGTTCTTC. Translating it yields CASSIGRTSYNEQFF.

This clone showed up just a few times. This chain links TRBV14 with TRBJ1-1, with a possible D match to TRBD1 (6 bases). Germline CDR1 is SGHDN and CDR2 is FVKESK. The CDR3 sequence is 15 residues long. The V end was cut by 3 bases, the J end by 4 bases, with 15 bases between. In nucleotides, the CDR3 is TGTGCCAGCAGCCAGGAACAGGGCAGGGGCACTGAAGCTTTCTTT. It translates to CASSQEQGRGTEAFF.

The J gene is TRBJ1-4, the V gene TRBV13, with 7 bases aligning to TRBD1. There are 14 residues in the CDR3. The junction had 6 bases not matched to a gene; V was cut back by 8 bases and J by 3 bases. Germline V CDR1 and CDR2: PRHDT, FYEKMQ (reference sequence). The CDR3 DNA is TGTGCCAGCGGTAGGGGACAGTCTAATGAAAAACTGTTTTTT. Its protein is CASGRGQSNEKLFF.

This clone was seen a single time. The chain joins TRBV28 to TRBJ1-2; D unclear. Germline V gene sequence: CDR1 MDHEN, CDR2 SYDVKM. Trimming took 3 bases from V and 4 from J, leaving 15 bases between them. The CDR3 extends over 15 amino acids. The CDR3 sequence is CASSFDEGQSYGYTF. The CDR3 DNA reads TGTGCCAGCAGTTTTGATGAAGGGCAGAGCTATGGCTACACCTTC.

As to this clone: At one of its ends the junction is not consistent with the germline gene, which may arise from a read error. The chain employs TRBV7-7 and TRBJ2-3; D not certain. The germline gives CDR1 SSHAT, CDR2 FNYEAQ (reference sequence). This CDR3 is 14 amino acids long. In DNA, the CDR3 is TGTGCTAGCAGCTTAGATCCAGGCACAGATACGCAGTATTTT. This sequence encodes CASSLDPGTDTQYF. The whole variable domain, filled in from reference TRBV7-7 and TRBJ2-3, reads GAGVSQSPRYKVTKRGQDVTLRCDPISSHATLYWYQQALGQGPEFLTYFNYEAQPDKSGLPSDRFSAERPEGSISTLTIQRTEQRDSAMYRCASSLDPGTDTQYFGPGTRLTVL.

The chain combines TRBV18 with TRBJ2-2, with D perhaps TRBD1 or TRBD2 (6 bases each). V dropped 8 bases and J dropped 5 bases, with 12 bases sitting between them. Germline V gene sequence: CDR1 KGHSH, CDR2 LQKENI. The CDR3 runs 13 residues. In DNA form, the CDR3 reads TGTGCCAGCCGCGGGGACATTACCGGGGAGCTGTTTTTT. Protein sequence: CASRGDITGELFF.

The J gene is TRBJ2-5, the V gene TRBV27, with 11 bases lining up with TRBD2. J lost 1 base, V lost 8 bases, and 3 bases had no gene match. The germline CDR1 and CDR2 sequences are MNHEY and SMNVEV (reference sequence). The length of the CDR3 is 14 residues. The CDR3 region is CASRLAGTQETQYF. The CDR3, as DNA: TGTGCCAGCCGACTAGCGGGGACCCAAGAGACCCAGTACTTC.

The chain's CDR3 is CASSQDLPRPSGFRVTTDTQYF. The CDR3 region has the DNA TGTGCCAGCAGCCAAGACCTTCCCCGCCCTAGCGGCTTTAGAGTAACCACAGATACGCAGTATTTT. The genes are TRBV4-2 and TRBJ2-3, with 7 bases aligning to TRBD2. Per germline, CDR1 LGHNA and CDR2 YNFKEQ. The J segment lost 2 bases and the V segment lost 0 bases, leaving 23 bases of the junction unmatched. CDR3 length: 22 amino acids.

The chain carries TRBV4-3 and TRBJ1-2; 7 positions match TRBD1. Germline-derived CDR1 and CDR2 are LGHNA and YSLEER. The trim removed 0 bases at V and 2 bases at J, leaving 3 bases unmatched. The length of the CDR3 is 15 residues. CDR3 sequence reads: CASSQDNRGNYGYTF. The CDR3 coding sequence is TGCGCCAGCAGCCAAGATAACAGGGGCAACTATGGCTACACCTTC.

V gene TRBV11-3 combines with J gene TRBJ2-6, with 8 bases identical to TRBD1. The germline V gene encodes CDR1 SGHNT and CDR2 YENEEA. The CDR3 totals 17 residues. Trimming took 5 bases from V and 1 from J; bases not matched to a gene: 7. The CDR3 bases are TGTGCCAGCAGCCCCCGGGACAGGTCTTCTGGGGCCAACGTCCTGACTTTC. Amino acids: CASSPRDRSSGANVLTF.

This clone appeared once. The chain has TRBV11-3 and TRBJ2-3; D may be TRBD2 (6 bases). The CDR3 extends over 18 amino acids. Germline CDR1 and CDR2: SGHNT and YENEEA. The V end lost 0 bases, the J end lost 0 bases, and 16 bases lay between the germline ends. The chain's CDR3 is CASSLEGRGSGSTDTQYF. The CDR3 DNA sequence: TGTGCCAGCAGCTTAGAGGGTCGTGGGAGCGGGAGCACAGATACGCAGTATTTT.